This T cell receptor beta chain comes out of a study of blood T cell repertoires in COVID-19. Sequencing used immunoSEQ multiplex PCR; TCRdb keeps in-frame clones, though not all of them. The data show over 55,000 clones, 82% seen once. Per the germline V gene, CDR1 is MNHEY and CDR2 is SMNVEV (reference sequence). After removal of 6 bases from V and 3 bases from J, the junction contained 5 bases not matched to a gene. The CDR3 runs 15 residues. Sequenced: peripheral blood. The receptor's source is a woman older than 75 with acute or convalescent COVID-19. J is TRBJ2-2 and V is TRBV27, with 9 positions matching TRBD2. This CDR3 is CASRLAGRDTGELFF. The DNA of the CDR3 is TGTGCCAGCAGGCTAGCGGGACGGGACACCGGGGAGCTGTTTTTT.